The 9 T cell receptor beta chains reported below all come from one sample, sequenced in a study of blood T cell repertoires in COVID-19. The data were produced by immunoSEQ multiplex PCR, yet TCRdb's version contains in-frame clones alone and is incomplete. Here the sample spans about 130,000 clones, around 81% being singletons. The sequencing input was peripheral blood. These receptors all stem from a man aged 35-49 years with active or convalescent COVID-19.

The CDR3 nucleotides are TGTGCCTGGAGTGTTGGGGCGAATGGCTACACCTTC. Residues: CAWSVGANGYTF. V usage is TRBV30 and J usage is TRBJ1-2; possibly TRBD1 for D (5 bases). Germline V gene sequence: CDR1 GTSNPN, CDR2 SVGIG (reference sequence). Between the trimmed V and J ends, which lost 0 bases and 6 bases, there was a span of 8 bases. The CDR3 runs to 12 residues.

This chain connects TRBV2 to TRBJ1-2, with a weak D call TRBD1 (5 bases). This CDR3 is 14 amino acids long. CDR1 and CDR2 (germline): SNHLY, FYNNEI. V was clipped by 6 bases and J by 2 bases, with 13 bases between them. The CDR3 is CASRGRGGNYGYTF. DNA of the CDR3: TGTGCCAGCAGGGGGCGGGGAGGGAACTATGGCTACACCTTC.

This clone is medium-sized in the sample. CDR3 sequence (DNA): TGTGCCAGCAACAGGGACAACTATGGCTACACCTTC. Protein sequence: CASNRDNYGYTF. The chain employs TRBV5-4 and TRBJ1-2, with D perhaps TRBD1 (6 bases). V was trimmed by 6 bases and J by 2 bases, leaving 8 bases between them. Germline values: CDR1 SGHNT, CDR2 YYREEE (reference sequence). The CDR3 is 12 residues long.

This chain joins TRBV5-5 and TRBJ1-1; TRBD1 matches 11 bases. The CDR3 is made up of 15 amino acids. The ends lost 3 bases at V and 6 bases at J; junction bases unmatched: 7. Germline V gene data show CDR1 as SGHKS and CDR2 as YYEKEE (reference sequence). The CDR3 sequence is CASSSRTGGNPEAFF. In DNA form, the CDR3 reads TGTGCCAGCAGCTCAAGGACAGGGGGCAACCCTGAAGCTTTCTTT.

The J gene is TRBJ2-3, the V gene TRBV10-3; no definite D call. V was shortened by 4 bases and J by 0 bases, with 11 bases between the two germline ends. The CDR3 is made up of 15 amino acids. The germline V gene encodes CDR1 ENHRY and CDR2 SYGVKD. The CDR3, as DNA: TGTGCCATCAGTGCGGTTGAATCTAGCACAGATACGCAGTATTTT. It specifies CAISAVESSTDTQYF.

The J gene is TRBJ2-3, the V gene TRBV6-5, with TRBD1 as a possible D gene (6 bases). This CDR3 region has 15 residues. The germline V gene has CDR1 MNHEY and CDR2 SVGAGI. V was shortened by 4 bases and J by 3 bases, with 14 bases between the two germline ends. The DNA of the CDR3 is TGTGCCAGCAGTTGGAAACAGGGAGTGACAGATACGCAGTATTTT. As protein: CASSWKQGVTDTQYF.

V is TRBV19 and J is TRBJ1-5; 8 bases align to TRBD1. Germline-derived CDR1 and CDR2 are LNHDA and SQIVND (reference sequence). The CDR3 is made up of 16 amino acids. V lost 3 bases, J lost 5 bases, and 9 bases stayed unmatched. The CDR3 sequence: CASSMLPRGPHQPQHF. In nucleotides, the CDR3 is TGTGCCAGTAGTATGCTTCCCAGGGGGCCTCATCAGCCCCAGCATTTT.

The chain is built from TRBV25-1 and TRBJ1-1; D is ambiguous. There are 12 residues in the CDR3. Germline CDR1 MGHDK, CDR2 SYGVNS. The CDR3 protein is CAAVRGGTEAFF. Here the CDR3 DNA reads TGTGCGGCCGTTCGGGGAGGCACTGAAGCTTTCTTT. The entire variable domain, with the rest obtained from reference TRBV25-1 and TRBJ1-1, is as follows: EADIYQTPRYLVIGTGKKITLECSQTMGHDKMYWYQQDPGMELHLIHYSYGVNSTEKGDLSSESTVSRIRTEHFPLTLESARPSHTSQYLCAAVRGGTEAFFGQGTRLTVV.

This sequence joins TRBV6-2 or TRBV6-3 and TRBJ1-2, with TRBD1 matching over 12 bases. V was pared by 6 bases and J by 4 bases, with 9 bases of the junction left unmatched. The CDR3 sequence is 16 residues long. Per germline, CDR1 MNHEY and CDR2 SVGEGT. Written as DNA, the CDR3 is TGTGCCAGCAGCTGGGACAGGGGGCGGAATATCTATGGCTACACCTTC. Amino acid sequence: CASSWDRGRNIYGYTF.